This record concerns one T cell receptor beta chain sequence. Repertoires were generated with immunoSEQ multiplex PCR, while TCRdb's copy carries only in-frame clones and drops some. The sample has 30,000 or so clones; roughly nine tenths are singletons. This specimen belongs to a study of T cell changes during pregnancy in multiple sclerosis. The germline V gene has CDR1 SGHVT and CDR2 SQSDAQ. V was cut by 5 bases and J by 7 bases, with 20 bases left in between. The CDR3 is 15 residues long. This receptor was taken from a female donor with multiple sclerosis, enrolled in a pregnancy study. Sequencing used CD8+ T cells from peripheral blood mononuclear cells, obtained in the first trimester of pregnancy. This chain joins TRBV7-4 and TRBJ1-2; maybe TRBD1 (5 bases). CDR3 DNA: TGTGCCAGCAGCCCGCAAGCTCAGGGATCGGCTGGCTACACCTTC. Its translation is CASSPQAQGSAGYTF.